This TCR beta chain was observed in a study of T-cell memory formation after mild COVID-19. Concerning this clonotype itself: Its antigen remains unknown.

General study results and limits: Researchers report contracting CD4+ clones mostly in CM and EM, with CD8+ clones in EMRA. The pre-infection memory compartment contained some responding clones, suggesting cross-reactive memory joined.

In germline, CDR1 is SGHDT, CDR2 YYEEEE. The CDR3 has 13 residues. V dropped 7 bases and J dropped 0 bases, with 10 bases sitting between them. Researchers used 5'RACE with constant-segment primers to make TCR alpha and TCR beta cDNA libraries that carry sample barcodes and UMIs. In TCRdb, the 5' RACE reads were re-called with MiXCR into one record per CDR3 protein. Of 400,000 to 500,000 distinct CDR3 sequences in the sample, 15% to 20% were seen once. The source is an adult woman who had mild COVID-19 (a few samples of this study predate the infection). Cell type and time point are not known. The sequencing sample was made of PBMCs or a T cell subset sorted from them (not recorded which). The chain uses TRBV5-6 and TRBJ1-2; D is unresolved. CDR3 DNA: TGTGCCAGCGGCTCACTGGCTAACTATGGCTACACCTTC. This encodes CASGSLANYGYTF.